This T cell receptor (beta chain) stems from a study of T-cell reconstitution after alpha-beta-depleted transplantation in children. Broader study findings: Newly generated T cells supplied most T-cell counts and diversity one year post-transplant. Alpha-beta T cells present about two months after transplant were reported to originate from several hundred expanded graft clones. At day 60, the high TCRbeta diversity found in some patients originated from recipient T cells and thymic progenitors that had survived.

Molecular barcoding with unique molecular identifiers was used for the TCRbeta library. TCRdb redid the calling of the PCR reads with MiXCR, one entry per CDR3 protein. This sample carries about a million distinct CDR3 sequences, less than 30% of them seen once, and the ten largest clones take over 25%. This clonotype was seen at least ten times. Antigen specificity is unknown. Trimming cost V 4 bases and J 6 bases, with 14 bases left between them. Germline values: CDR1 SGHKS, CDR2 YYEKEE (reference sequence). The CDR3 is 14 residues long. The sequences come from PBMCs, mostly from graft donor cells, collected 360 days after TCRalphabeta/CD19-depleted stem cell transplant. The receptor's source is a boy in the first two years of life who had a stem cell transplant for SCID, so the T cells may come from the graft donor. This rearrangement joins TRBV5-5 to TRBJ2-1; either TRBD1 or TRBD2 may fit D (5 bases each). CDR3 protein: CASSPGTHLNEQFF. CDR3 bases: TGTGCCAGCAGCCCGGGGACCCACCTCAATGAGCAGTTCTTC.